Listed below are T cell receptor beta chains from one sample, sequenced in a study of T cells after yellow fever vaccination. In TCRdb, the 5' RACE reads were re-called with MiXCR into one record per CDR3 protein. There are hundreds of thousands of distinct CDR3 sequences in the sample; about an eighth occur only once, and 2.5% to 4% lies in the top ten. The sequences come from CD4+ T cells sorted from PBMCs, collected 15 days after the yellow fever booster vaccination. These TCRs come from a young man who received the YFV17D yellow fever vaccine. CDR3s include the opening cysteine and the closing phenylalanine or tryptophan. The D gene is left open where the match is weak. Rows give clone size only sometimes, using once, few, many, or a class for an expanded clone.

clone size	D gene	V gene	J gene	CDR3 protein	CDR3 DNA
.	.	TRBV7-6	TRBJ2-5	CASSRGYQETQYF	TGTGCCAGCAGCCGGGGATACCAAGAGACCCAGTACTTC
.	.	TRBV5-1	TRBJ1-1	CASSLVDTDTEAFF	TGCGCCAGCAGCTTGGTGGACACGGACACTGAAGCTTTCTTT
.	.	TRBV18	TRBJ1-5	CASSPSTPNQPQHF	TGTGCCAGCTCACCCTCGACACCCAATCAGCCCCAGCATTTT
few	TRBD2	TRBV7-2	TRBJ2-5	CASSKRGRGLGVQTQYF	TGTGCCAGCAGCAAAAGGGGGAGGGGACTAGGGGTACAGACCCAGTACTTC
many	.	TRBV5-6	TRBJ2-5	CASSFAGSRETQYF	TGTGCCAGCAGCTTCGCGGGGTCGCGCGAGACCCAGTACTTC
few	TRBD1	TRBV28	TRBJ1-1	CASPWGLQGGNTEAFF	TGTGCCAGTCCCTGGGGCCTGCAGGGGGGAAACACTGAAGCTTTCTTT
.	.	TRBV5-1	TRBJ2-2	CASRVASGELFF	TGCGCCAGCAGAGTGGCTTCCGGGGAGCTGTTTTTT
many	.	TRBV7-9	TRBJ1-5	CATQRIDQPQHF	TGTGCCACCCAAAGGATAGATCAGCCCCAGCATTTT
.	.	TRBV5-1	TRBJ1-2	CASSLDPDYGYTF	TGCGCCAGCAGCTTGGATCCAGACTATGGCTACACCTTC
many	TRBD1	TRBV7-3	TRBJ2-1	CASSLNGQAENEQFF	TGTGCCAGCAGCTTAAACGGACAGGCGGAAAATGAGCAGTTCTTC
many	.	TRBV19	TRBJ2-7	CASSIRVYSYEQYF	TGTGCCAGTAGTATACGTGTATACTCCTACGAGCAGTACTTC
.	TRBD1	TRBV5-1	TRBJ1-1	CASSRQQGDTEAFF	TGCGCCAGCAGCCGTCAACAGGGGGACACTGAAGCTTTCTTT
.	TRBD1	TRBV19	TRBJ1-4	CASSRQGIGNEKLFF	TGTGCCAGTAGTCGACAGGGCATCGGAAATGAAAAACTGTTTTTT
.	.	TRBV7-2	TRBJ1-2	CASSLGNNFRGYTF	TGTGCCAGCAGCCTGGGGAATAACTTTAGGGGCTACACCTTC
few	TRBD2	TRBV6-5	TRBJ2-2	CASTSAGGRLTGELFF	TGTGCCAGCACGTCCGCGGGGGGGCGTCTCACCGGGGAGCTGTTTTTT
few	.	TRBV20-1	TRBJ2-4	CSASYGGGKNIQYF	TGCAGTGCTAGCTACGGGGGTGGCAAAAACATTCAGTACTTC
.	.	TRBV7-2	TRBJ1-1	CASSLLESLTEAFF	TGTGCCAGCAGCTTACTAGAGTCGCTCACTGAAGCTTTCTTT
few	TRBD2	TRBV20-1	TRBJ2-5	CSASGVWTIETQYF	TGCAGTGCGAGCGGGGTTTGGACTATCGAGACCCAGTACTTC
few	.	TRBV7-9	TRBJ1-6	CASSLTGLSYSPLHF	TGTGCCAGCAGCTTAACGGGATTAAGTTATTCACCCCTCCACTTT
few	.	TRBV2	TRBJ1-2	CAGVFFTDGYTF	TGTGCCGGAGTGTTCTTCACGGATGGCTACACCTTC
.	TRBD2	TRBV20-1	TRBJ2-3	CSARALAGGSDTQYF	TGCAGTGCTAGAGCACTAGCGGGGGGATCAGATACGCAGTATTTT
.	TRBD1	TRBV6-5	TRBJ2-3	CASRQQGSRGTQYF	TGTGCCAGCAGACAACAGGGGTCAAGAGGTACGCAGTATTTT
many	.	TRBV29-1	TRBJ1-1	CSVAELNTEAFF	TGCAGCGTTGCCGAACTAAACACTGAAGCTTTCTTT
.	.	TRBV12-1	TRBJ1-2	CASSLRVFENGYTF	TGTGCCAGCAGCCTCCGGGTCTTCGAAAATGGCTACACCTTC
.	TRBD1	TRBV6-5	TRBJ1-5	CASKRRGQGNQPQHF	TGTGCCAGCAAAAGACGGGGACAGGGAAACCAGCCCCAGCATTTT
many	.	TRBV7-9	TRBJ1-4	CASSLAQGNEKLFF	TGTGCCAGCAGCTTAGCGCAGGGAAATGAAAAACTGTTTTTT
.	TRBD1	TRBV6-6	TRBJ1-5	CASTPGTASNQPQHF	TGTGCCAGCACCCCGGGGACAGCGAGCAATCAGCCCCAGCATTTT
few	.	TRBV5-1	TRBJ1-1	CASSTQGGFTEAFF	TGCGCCAGCAGCACACAGGGAGGTTTCACTGAAGCTTTCTTT
many	.	TRBV5-1	TRBJ2-2	CASSLDQGNTGELFF	TGCGCCAGCAGCTTGGACCAGGGGAACACCGGGGAGCTGTTTTTT
few	TRBD2	TRBV20-1	TRBJ2-4	CSARGLADPNIQYF	TGCAGTGCTAGGGGACTAGCGGACCCAAACATTCAGTACTTC
few	.	TRBV4-1	TRBJ2-5	CASSRPPRAGGETQYF	TGCGCCAGCAGCCGCCCCCCGCGGGCGGGCGGAGAGACCCAGTACTTC
few	TRBD1	TRBV2	TRBJ2-2	CASSGQGASGELFF	TGTGCCAGCAGTGGACAGGGGGCGTCCGGGGAGCTGTTTTTT
.	.	TRBV18	TRBJ1-5	CASSADESQPQHF	TGTGCCAGCTCCGCTGACGAGAGTCAGCCCCAGCATTTT